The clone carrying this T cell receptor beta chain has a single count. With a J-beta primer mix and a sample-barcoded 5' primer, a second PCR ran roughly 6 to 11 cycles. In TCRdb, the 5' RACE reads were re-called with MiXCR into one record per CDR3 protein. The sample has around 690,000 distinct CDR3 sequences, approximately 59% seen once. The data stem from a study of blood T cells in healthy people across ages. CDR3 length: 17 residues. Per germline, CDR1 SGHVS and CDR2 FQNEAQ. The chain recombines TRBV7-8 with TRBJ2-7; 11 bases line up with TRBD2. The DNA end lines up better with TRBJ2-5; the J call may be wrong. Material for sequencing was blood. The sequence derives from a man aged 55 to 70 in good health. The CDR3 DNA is TGTGCCAGCAGCTTAGTCTTGAATAGCGGGGGGGGTGAGACCCAGTACTTC. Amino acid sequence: CASSLVLNSGGGETQYF.